This TCR beta chain was captured by sequencing in a study of shared clonotypes between healthy human individuals. The overall study: The cohort had two women and a few men, ages 18 to 49.

Trimming removed 5 bases from V and 0 bases from J, with 11 bases in between. The CDR3 is made up of 14 amino acids. Per the germline V gene, CDR1 is SGHNT and CDR2 is YENEEA. Assay used: immunoSEQ multiplex PCR; TCRdb lists only in-frame clones, some missing. The repertoire has roughly 2.5 million clones, just over 90% of them found once; the top ten carry about 0.13%. The V gene is TRBV11-3, the J gene TRBJ2-7, with D perhaps TRBD1 (6 bases). Input material: naive CD4+ T cells sorted from blood. The subset was: CD45RA+ positively selected. This TCR derives from a man aged 18 to 35 in good health. The CDR3 DNA follows: TGTGCCAGCAGCCCCCGGGACAACTCCTACGAGCAGTACTTC. Translation: CASSPRDNSYEQYF.